These 8 T cell receptor beta chains were sequenced from one sample in a study of cytomegalovirus exposure and HLA in healthy donors. The PCR used 60 Vbeta and 13 Jbeta primers. Measured with immunoSEQ multiplex PCR; TCRdb has only the in-frame clones, and not every one. The data show around 64,000 clones, with 75% to 90% seen just once and just under 2% held by the top ten. Sequencing used PBMCs. The receptors shown here come from a woman in her twenties or thirties in good health and CMV-seronegative.

The rearrangement uses TRBV28 and TRBJ1-3; TRBD1 agrees at 7 bases. The germline CDR1 and CDR2 sequences are MDHEN and SYDVKM. The CDR3 contains 13 residues. Unmatched junction bases numbered 8, after V lost 4 bases and J lost 11 bases. CDR3 protein: CASSSGDSSSIYF. The CDR3 DNA reads as TGTGCCAGCAGTTCCGGGGACAGCAGCTCCATATATTTT.

The V call is TRBV2, the J call TRBJ2-1, with TRBD2 matching 15 bases. V shed 0 bases, J shed 15 bases, and the junction held 6 bases outside the gene matches. CDR1 and CDR2 (germline): SNHLY, FYNNEI. This CDR3 region has 15 residues. The CDR3 DNA is TGTGCCAGCAGTGAAGCAGGACTAGCGGGAGGGCTGGGGTTCTTC. Encoded protein: CASSEAGLAGGLGFF.

The chain carries TRBV5-1 and TRBJ1-6; tentative D call: TRBD1 (6 bases). The CDR3 has 12 amino acids. Germline lookup yields CDR1 SGHRS and CDR2 YFSETQ. Deletions cut 0 bases from V and 14 bases from J, with 9 bases between. CDR3 DNA sequence: TGCGCCAGCAGCTTGGACAGGGAGACCCTCCACTTT. Translating gives CASSLDRETLHF.

The V call is TRBV27, the J call TRBJ2-7, with 13 bases matching TRBD2. Looked up from germline, CDR1 is MNHEY and CDR2 is SMNVEV (reference sequence). V shed 2 bases and J 2 bases; nucleotides not matched to a gene: 9. There are 18 residues in the CDR3. CDR3 in DNA: TGTGCCAGCAGTTTAAGAAAACTAGCGGGAGGGACCCCCTACGAGCAGTACTTC. This gives the protein CASSLRKLAGGTPYEQYF.

The chain joins TRBV7-3 to TRBJ2-2; TRBD1 aligns across 9 bases. V shed 4 bases, J shed 6 bases, and the junction held 9 bases outside the gene matches. Germline CDR1 SGHTA, CDR2 FQGTGA. The CDR3 runs 16 residues. The CDR3, as DNA: TGTGCCAGCAGCTCGACCGGGACAGGGTACCCCGGGGAGCTGTTTTTT. Its translation: CASSSTGTGYPGELFF.

V usage is TRBV19 and J usage is TRBJ1-2, with 11 positions matching TRBD1. The CDR3 is 15 amino acids. The V gene end was trimmed by 3 bases and the J gene end by 8 bases; junction bases not matched to a gene: 8. Germline V gene data show CDR1 as LNHDA and CDR2 as SQIVND (reference sequence). The DNA of the CDR3 is TGTGCCAGTAGTATGGGACAGGGGGTAGAGTACGGCTACACCTTC. It specifies CASSMGQGVEYGYTF. The full variable domain, in which reference TRBV19 and TRBJ1-2 provide the parts outside the CDR3, is DGGITQSPKYLFRKEGQNVTLSCEQNLNHDAMYWYRQDPGQGLRLIYYSQIVNDFQKGDIAEGYSVSREKKESFPLTVTSAQKNPTAFYLCASSMGQGVEYGYTFGSGTRLTVV.

This clone has only one observation. The V call is TRBV4-1, the J call TRBJ1-5, with 8 bases matching TRBD1. The CDR3 covers 18 residues. With V trimmed by 1 base and J by 0 bases, 8 bases remained unmatched. From germline, CDR1 is MGHRA and CDR2 YSYEKL. CDR3 in DNA: TGCGCCAGCAGCCAAGGGACAGGGCGCAGTTTTAGCAATCAGCCCCAGCATTTT. Its translation: CASSQGTGRSFSNQPQHF.

The J gene is TRBJ1-2, the V gene TRBV19; D remains unclear. The V and J ends lost 4 bases and 5 bases respectively, with 8 bases between them. This CDR3 is 12 amino acids long. In germline, CDR1 is LNHDA, CDR2 SQIVND (reference sequence). The DNA for the CDR3 is TGTGCCAGTAGTACGTCGGTTTATGGCTACACCTTC. Its protein product is CASSTSVYGYTF.